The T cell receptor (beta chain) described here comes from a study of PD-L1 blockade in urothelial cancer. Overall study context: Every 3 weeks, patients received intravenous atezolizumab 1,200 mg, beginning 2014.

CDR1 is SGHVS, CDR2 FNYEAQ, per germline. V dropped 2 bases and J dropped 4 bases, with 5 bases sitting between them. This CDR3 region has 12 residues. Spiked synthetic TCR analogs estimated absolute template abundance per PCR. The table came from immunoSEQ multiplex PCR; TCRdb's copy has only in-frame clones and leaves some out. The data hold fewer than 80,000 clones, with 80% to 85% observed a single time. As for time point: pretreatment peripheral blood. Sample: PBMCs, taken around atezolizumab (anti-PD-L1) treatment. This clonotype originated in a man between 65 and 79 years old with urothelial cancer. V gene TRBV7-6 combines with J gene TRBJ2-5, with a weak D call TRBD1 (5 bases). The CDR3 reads CASSLRGETQYF. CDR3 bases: TGTGCCAGCAGCTTAAGGGGAGAGACCCAGTACTTC.